The entry below describes one T cell receptor beta chain. Its antigen has not been determined. The sample holds no much larger clone one base away, and base qualities are not on file. These data belong to a study of T cells in Graves' hyperthyroidism and ophthalmopathy (dated by TCRdb to between 2018 and 2021). Study-wide context: Peripheral blood samples were taken at the time of initial diagnosis, prior to any treatment. A discovery cohort of fewer than 110 patients, roughly 43 with Graves' ophthalmopathy and approximately 60 with stable Graves' hyperthyroidism, was used to find distinguishing TCR V-J signatures. An independent validation cohort of around 19 hyperthyroidism patients and 17 patients who later progressed to ophthalmopathy tested prospective prediction of ophthalmopathy. The roughly 100 discovery patients were randomly split 7:3 into training and test sets. The study also compared thyroid tissue and blood T-cell repertoires from more than 5 Graves' hyperthyroidism patients. After blood sampling, hyperthyroidism patients were treated with methimazole at a starting dose of 30 mg daily, and ophthalmopathy patients were treated with high-dose intravenous methylprednisolone. The paper describes TCR Vbeta CDR3 sequencing of 140 or so peripheral blood samples, made up of about 41 ophthalmopathy patients, 70 to 80 hyperthyroidism patients and approximately 17 progressor patients.

Reading the germline V gene gives CDR1 MNHEY and CDR2 SVGAGI. At the junction V is shortened by 0 bases and J by 2 bases; bases outside the gene matches: 5. Including the terminal cysteine and phenylalanine, the CDR3 comprises 17 residues. Of all the DNA, just the CDR3 is kept, 51 bases in frame from base 1. Overall study outcomes, separate from this receptor: Sample size was not statistically predetermined, and blinding of investigators to group allocation was not performed. A 13 V-J signature model separated ophthalmopathy from stable hyperthyroidism, with 87.88% sensitivity and about 81% specificity in cross-validation and 80%/75% in testing. In validation, the model predicted progression to ophthalmopathy with 60% to 71% sensitivity and about 73% specificity, a median of roughly seven months before onset. Most expanded thyroid clonotypes (frequency above 0.001) were also detected in blood, a finding suggesting that blood repertoires may reflect thyroid immune responses.

The TCR beta CDR3 regions were amplified from RNA transcripts. For the first round of RT-PCR on the TCR CDR3, the HTBI primer set was used together with the Qiagen OneStep RT-PCR kit. The libraries were constructed in a second round of multiplex PCR and then size-selected and purified. Libraries were sequenced paired-end with 100 bp reads on an Illumina HiSeq2000. The published analysis was carried out like this. Raw data were processed with SOAPnuke, discarding reads with adapters, uncalled bases, mean Phred below 15, or no exact constant-primer or identifier match. COPE v1.2.5 was used to merge high-quality paired reads, and clonotypes were defined as unique nucleotide sequences. MiTCR v1.1 was used to align clonotypes to the IMGT TRBV, TRBD and TRBJ reference segments. Analysis was restricted to V-J combinations with a frequency above 0.0001, which covered roughly 99% of repertoires. A TCS score was defined as the ratio of F50 (clonal expansion) to E x V (chaos), with BLOSUM62-based TCRdist applied between CDR3 peptides within each V-J. Welch's t-statistics and random forest reduced around 520 V-J features to about 12, which were used in a naive Bayes classifier (R e1071). The raw public data were reprocessed by TCRdb itself: fastp quality trimming at Q25, MiXCR clonotype calling, in-frame beta chains only. Under each unique CDR3 protein, matching rows form one entry showing the most common genes and DNA. The V and J calls follow TCRdb's processing rather than the paper's. Recorded for this sample are around 580,000 distinct CDR3 sequences; approximately 16% of them occurred a single time. The biggest ten clones account for about 20% of the sample.

A patient counted as having stable Graves' hyperthyroidism if no progression to ophthalmopathy occurred over 18 months of follow-up. Hyperthyroidism patients were newly diagnosed, had a disease duration of under 2 months, and were aged 18 to 65 years. The study excluded patients with uncontrolled infections, other autoimmune diseases, pregnancy or lactation. Clinical symptoms, serum thyroxine and TRAb, thyroid ultrasound, and orbital computed tomography formed the basis for the diagnoses. PBMCs were isolated from about 9.2 ml of fresh peripheral blood by Ficoll-Paque density gradient centrifugation. Total RNA was extracted with Trizol reagent, and quality was checked on an Agilent 2100 Bioanalyzer.

The V and J genes are TRBV6-5 and TRBJ2-1, with 9 middle bases fitting TRBD2. The receptor comes from a woman under 30 with Graves' hyperthyroidism. Sequenced: blood. CDR3 region: CASSYSLAGVTYNEQFF. In nucleotide form, the sequence is TGTGCCAGCAGTTACTCATTAGCGGGAGTCACCTACAATGAGCAGTTCTTC.